This T cell receptor beta chain appears in the sequencing data of a study of OX40 agonist ivuxolimab in advanced cancers. Overall study: Ivuxolimab is an agonistic anti-OX40 (CD134) antibody, and patients were treated with it. Patients treated during dose escalation were battling hepatocellular carcinoma, melanoma, renal cell or head and neck cancer.

The CDR3 sequence is 18 residues long. The germline V gene has CDR1 SGHNT and CDR2 YENEEA. Trimming cost V 5 bases and J 2 bases; bases outside gene matches: 7. The table came from immunoSEQ multiplex PCR; TCRdb's copy has only in-frame clones and leaves some out. This sample has tens of thousands of clones, with approximately 92% found just once. The J gene is TRBJ2-1, the V gene TRBV11-3, with 15 bases aligning to TRBD2. The clonotype comes from an adult with an advanced solid tumor such as melanoma, head and neck, liver or kidney cancer. The material was CD4+ or CD8+ T cells sorted from blood, obtained in a trial of the OX40 agonist ivuxolimab. CDR3 DNA: TGTGCCAGCAGCCGATTGGGACTAGCGGGAGGCCCCTACAATGAGCAGTTCTTC. It is translated as CASSRLGLAGGPYNEQFF.